The present TCR beta chain was sequenced within a study of T cells in localized non-small cell lung cancer. Broader study findings: Blood T cell density predicted longer survival; adjacent-lung clonality, shorter. Maximal T cell clonality occurred in uninvolved adjacent lung, with tumor ranking below it.

With respect to this clone: Its specificity is unknown.

Data came from immunoSEQ multiplex PCR; TCRdb stores just in-frame clones and leaves some out. This sample has about 33,000 clones; 78% occur once, and the top ten carry roughly 35%. The CDR3 is 16 amino acids. Germline V lookup: CDR1 MNHEY, CDR2 SVGAGI. V was clipped by 2 bases and J by 8 bases; unmatched bases: 5. The rearrangement uses TRBV6-5 and TRBJ2-1; 14 nucleotides align to TRBD2. Material: peripheral blood, obtained before any cancer treatment. The receptor comes from a male donor at least 60 years old with stage II squamous cell lung carcinoma. CDR3 amino acids: CASSYPTSGGADEQFF. The DNA for the CDR3 is TGTGCCAGCAGTTACCCGACTAGCGGGGGGGCAGATGAGCAGTTCTTC.